This T cell receptor beta chain was observed in a study of identical twins. Study observations and caveats: Invariant MAIT and iNKT cells are populations that could partly confound zero-insertion analyses. For out-of-frame beta sequences, excess twin sharing was weaker.

This clonotype was seen many times. The antigen is not known. J gave up 1 base and V 3 bases, and 4 bases lay outside the gene matches. The V gene's germline CDR1 is SGDLS and CDR2 YYNGEE. The CDR3 loop spans 16 amino acids. Carrying unique molecular identifiers, the cDNA also gained a universal primer site through template switching. TCRdb redid the calling of the 5' RACE reads with MiXCR, one entry per CDR3 protein. The sample consists of some 710,000 distinct CDR3 sequences, less than 7% of them appearing once. No donor was unhealthy or non-Caucasian. The specimen sequenced was naive T cells sorted from blood. V and J are TRBV9 and TRBJ2-3; TRBD2 matches at 11 bases. The TCR comes from a young man in good health. The CDR3 is CASSGPLAGGTDTQYF. CDR3 nucleotide sequence: TGTGCCAGCAGCGGACCACTAGCGGGGGGCACAGATACGCAGTATTTT. The full variable domain, in which reference TRBV9 and TRBJ2-3 provide the parts outside the CDR3, is DSGVTQTPKHLITATGQRVTLRCSPRSGDLSVYWYQQSLDQGLQFLIQYYNGEERAKGNILERFSAQQFPDLHSELNLSSLELGDSALYFCASSGPLAGGTDTQYFGPGTRLTVL.